These 19 T cell receptor beta chains were all obtained from the same sample, sequenced in a study of T cell clonality in common variable immunodeficiency. Sequenced by immunoSEQ multiplex PCR; TCRdb stores in-frame clones only, minus some. This set yields 51,000 or so clones and no singletons; the top ten hold about 2%. Sample: peripheral blood mononuclear cells. The receptors come from a person aged 18-70 years in good health.

The table lists this clone with a few counts. Partial CDR3 DNA: TGTGCCAGCAGTGAAACCCCCCGCTCTTCGGGCTATGGC. Protein sequence: CASSETPRSSGYG. The whole CDR3 sequence is CASSETPRSSGYGYTF. This chain connects TRBV6-1 to TRBJ1-2; no clear D gene. The read gets to within 3 residues of the CDR3 end, and the germline J gene fills in the rest. Germline values: CDR1 MNHNS, CDR2 SASEGT. Between the trimmed V and J ends, which lost 2 bases and 4 bases, there was a span of 17 bases. The CDR3 extends over 16 amino acids.

This clone occurred many times. The missing CDR3 end, 3 residues past where the read stops, is filled in from the germline J gene. This rearrangement joins TRBV20-1 to TRBJ1-5; D perhaps matches TRBD1 (5 bases). V lost 7 bases, J lost 0 bases, and 13 bases lay in between. The CDR3 sequence is 14 residues long. Germline loops: CDR1 DFQATT, CDR2 SNEGSKA (reference sequence). CDR3 sequence reads: CSVRRGDSNQPQHF. The sequenced part of the CDR3 DNA is TGCAGTGTCAGACGGGGGGATAGCAATCAGCCC.

This clone was seen ten or more times. CDR3 amino acids: CASKRTVNEKLFF. The CDR3 DNA, read in part, is TGTGCCAGTAAAAGGACAGTAAATGAAAAA. The genes are TRBV19 and TRBJ1-4; D is possibly TRBD1 (6 bases). The CDR3 is cut off 3 residues early in the read; its end comes from the germline J gene. In germline, CDR1 is LNHDA, CDR2 SQIVND (reference sequence). V was cut by 7 bases and J by 5 bases, with 11 bases left in between. This CDR3 is built from 13 residues.

This clone appeared a few times. From the germline J gene comes the end of the CDR3, since the read stops 3 residues before it. The genes are TRBV2 and TRBJ2-6, with 9 bases identical to TRBD1. V lost 7 bases, J lost 2 bases, and 9 bases stayed unmatched. This CDR3 has 17 amino acids. The germline CDR1 and CDR2 sequences are SNHLY and FYNNEI. This chain's CDR3 is CASTLQGASAGANVLTF. The sequenced CDR3 bases are TGTGCCAGCACCCTACAGGGGGCCAGCGCTGGGGCCAACGTC.

Notes on this clone: The DNA ends 3 residues before the CDR3 does, and the rest of the CDR3 is filled in from the germline J gene. The chain employs TRBV7-6 and TRBJ1-1, with D possibly TRBD1 on 6 matching bases. CDR3 length: 14 amino acids. V dropped 5 bases and J dropped 1 base, with 11 bases sitting between them. Germline CDR1 reads SGHVS; CDR2 reads FNYEAQ. The CDR3 loop reads CASSPRGANTEAFF. Partial CDR3 DNA: TGTGCCAGCAGCCCACGGGGGGCGAACACTGAA.

The sample holds many counts of this clone. The missing CDR3 end, 3 residues past where the read stops, is filled in from the germline J gene. The chain employs TRBV4-1 and TRBJ2-3; TRBD1 agrees at 10 bases. V dropped 2 bases and J dropped 0; count of bases not matched to a gene: 8. The CDR3 runs 18 residues. Looked up from germline, CDR1 is MGHRA and CDR2 is YSYEKL. The CDR3 bases that were read are TGCGCCAGCAGCCAATTCGGGACAGGGGAGGGTAGCACAGATACG. This codes for CASSQFGTGEGSTDT. The entire CDR3 sequence reads CASSQFGTGEGSTDTQYF.

This clone was counted many times. The read halts 3 residues ahead of the CDR3 end, with the missing end drawn from the germline J gene. The rearrangement uses TRBV7-3 and TRBJ2-5; 8 bases line up with TRBD1. This CDR3 comprises 14 residues. Germline lookup yields CDR1 SGHTA and CDR2 FQGTGA. V dropped 5 bases and J dropped 1; count of bases not matched to a gene: 3. The CDR3 spells CASSTTGGQETQYF. CDR3 DNA, as far as it was read: TGTGCCAGCAGCACAACAGGGGGCCAAGAGACC. Variable domain in full (rest from reference TRBV7-3 and TRBJ2-5): GAGVSQTPSNKVTEKGKYVELRCDPISGHTALYWYRQSLGQGPEFLIYFQGTGAADDSGLPNDRFFAVRPEGSVSTLKIQRTERGDSAVYLCASSTTGGQETQYFGPGTRLLVL.

This clone was seen at least ten times. From the germline J gene comes the end of the CDR3, since the read stops 3 residues before it. The chain recombines TRBV30 with TRBJ1-6, with D perhaps TRBD1 (6 bases). Germline values: CDR1 GTSNPN, CDR2 SVGIG (reference sequence). CDR3 length equals 12 residues. CDR3 region: CAWTRQVGSLHF. Partial CDR3 DNA: TGTGCCTGGACCCGACAGGTAGGGTCC.

This clone has just a few counts. A much more abundant neighbour one base away suggests this may be a read error. The CDR3 goes on 3 residues after the read ends, and that part is filled in from the germline J gene. The rearrangement joins TRBV19 to TRBJ2-3; 10 nucleotides line up with TRBD1. CDR3 size: 14 residues. Germline CDR1 LNHDA, CDR2 SQIVND (reference sequence). The chain's CDR3 is CASSDRGPNQPQYF. The CDR3 bases that were read are TGTGCCAGTAGTGACAGGGGGCCTAATCAGCCG.

This clone was seen at least ten times. The CDR3 end falls 3 residues outside the read, so it is completed with the germline J gene. The chain joins TRBV29-1 to TRBJ1-1, with 9 bases identical to TRBD1. The V gene's germline CDR1 is SQVTM and CDR2 ANQGSEA. CDR3 size: 13 residues. V lost 7 bases, J lost 4 bases, and 7 bases stayed unmatched. The CDR3: CSGQTGGGTEAFF. The sequenced part of the CDR3 DNA is TGCAGCGGCCAGACAGGGGGAGGCACTGAA.

This clone was counted many times. The CDR3 end falls 3 residues outside the read, so it is completed with the germline J gene. This chain connects TRBV5-1 to TRBJ2-5; 7 nucleotides match TRBD1. V trimming: 0 bases; J trimming: 2 bases; junction bases outside the gene matches: 4. The CDR3 consists of 15 residues. The germline CDR1 and CDR2 sequences are SGHRS and YFSETQ. The covered CDR3 bases are TGCGCCAGCAGCTTGGTCCGGGACAGACAAGAGACC. Protein sequence: CASSLVRDRQET. The whole CDR3 reads CASSLVRDRQETQYF. The full variable domain, rest sourced from reference TRBV5-1 and TRBJ2-5, is KAGVTQTPRYLIKTRGQQVTLSCSPISGHRSVSWYQQTPGQGLQFLFEYFSETQRNKGNFPGRFSGRQFSNSRSEMNVSTLELGDSALYLCASSLVRDRQETQYFGPGTRLLVL.

This clone occurred many times. The read stops 3 residues short of the end of the CDR3; the missing end is completed from the germline J gene. This chain joins TRBV7-3 and TRBJ2-3, with D maybe TRBD2 (5 bases). The CDR3 length is 14 residues. The germline V gene encodes CDR1 SGHTA and CDR2 FQGTGA. V lost 3 bases, J lost 5 bases, and 12 bases lay in between. The sequenced part of the CDR3 DNA is TGTGCCAGCAGCTTGGCGCCGAGGGTAGATACG. Translation: CASSLAPRVDT. The whole CDR3 sequence is CASSLAPRVDTQYF.

This clone was counted between two and nine times. The CDR3 is cut off 3 residues early in the read; its end comes from the germline J gene. The V gene is TRBV18, the J gene TRBJ2-5, with D tentatively TRBD1 (5 bases). Trimming removed 6 bases at V and 5 bases at J, with 13 bases between. CDR3 length: 13 residues. The germline gives CDR1 KGHSH, CDR2 LQKENI. The CDR3 DNA, read in part, is TGTGCCAGCTCGTCAGGGCTACAGGAGACC. It codes for CASSSGLQET. The full CDR3 protein is CASSSGLQETQYF.

There are many counts of this clone. The read finishes 3 residues shy of the CDR3 end, and the germline J gene is used to complete it. The chain employs TRBV20-1 and TRBJ2-5; no firm D call. The germline V gene has CDR1 DFQATT and CDR2 SNEGSKA (reference sequence). The CDR3 has 16 residues. Trimming stripped 4 bases from V and 1 base from J, with 19 bases between. The CDR3 bases that were read are TGCAGTGCTACACCCCGTAGCTCAGCGACCCAAGAGACC. Amino acid sequence: CSATPRSSATQET. The full CDR3 sequence reads CSATPRSSATQETQYF.

This clone was detected only a few times. The sequence runs out 3 residues before the end of the CDR3; the remainder is reconstructed from the germline J gene. The chain uses TRBV5-1 and TRBJ2-2; 8 bases are shared with TRBD2. Germline-derived CDR1 and CDR2 are SGHRS and YFSETQ. The CDR3 extends over 13 amino acids. CDR3 loop: CASREGFSEKLFF. CDR3 DNA, as far as it was read: TGCGCCTCTCGGGAGGGGTTCAGCGAAAAG.

This clone has a count of ten or more. The sequenced fragment ends 3 residues before the CDR3 boundary, so the rest is inferred from the germline J gene. The chain carries TRBV19 and TRBJ2-3; TRBD1 matches at 8 bases. Germline trimming cut 10 bases from V and 0 bases from J; bases unmatched to any gene: 6. This CDR3 has 14 amino acids. CDR1 is LNHDA, CDR2 SQIVND, per germline (reference sequence). The DNA read from the CDR3 is TGTGCCACCGCGGACAGGGAGAGCACAGATACG. This sequence encodes CATADRESTDT. The CDR3 in its entirety is CATADRESTDTQYF.

This clone has a handful of counts. A junction boundary mismatches the germline segment, possibly from a read error. The CDR3 end is not reached by the read, which stops 3 residues before it; the germline J gene fills it in. The chain links TRBV7-9 to TRBJ2-5; tentative D call: TRBD1 (5 bases). Per germline, CDR1 SEHNR and CDR2 FQNEAQ (reference sequence). This CDR3 has 14 residues. CDR3 sequence reads: CAGSLVAGLETQYF. The part of the CDR3 DNA that was read is TGTGCCGGCAGCTTAGTGGCAGGGCTGGAGACC.

In this sample, this clone turned up many times. CDR3 protein: CSVEIDRGGPNEQFF. The DNA read from the CDR3 is TGCAGCGTTGAAATAGACAGGGGAGGCCCAAATGAG. The chain recombines TRBV29-1 with TRBJ2-1; the match to TRBD1 covers 8 bases. The read stops 3 residues short of the end of the CDR3; the missing end is completed from the germline J gene. CDR3 size: 15 residues. Germline CDR1 reads SQVTM; CDR2 reads ANQGSEA. Trimming at V came to 2 bases and at J to 7 bases, leaving 10 bases not matched to a gene.

This clone was observed many times. Read coverage stops 3 residues before the CDR3 terminus; the germline J gene supplies the remainder. V usage is TRBV13 and J usage is TRBJ2-5, with D perhaps TRBD1 (6 bases). V was cut by 4 bases and J by 1 base, with 10 bases left in between. The V gene's germline CDR1 is PRHDT and CDR2 FYEKMQ (reference sequence). The CDR3 has 14 residues. CDR3 bases read: TGTGCCAGCAGCTCGGGACACCTCCAAGAGACC. This sequence encodes CASSSGHLQET. The complete CDR3 sequence is CASSSGHLQETQYF.